Described below is a single TCR beta chain sequence and its context. The antigen is unknown. These data belong to a study of OX40 agonist ivuxolimab in advanced cancers. Broader study findings: Doses of 0.1 to 3.0 mg/kg were accompanied by clonal expansion of CD4+ and CD8+ blood T cells by week 6. CD8+ T cells averaged more expanded clones than CD4+.

With 6 bases removed from V and 3 bases from J, the gap between germline ends came to 12 bases. The germline V gene encodes CDR1 SQVTM and CDR2 ANQGSEA. The CDR3 extends over 13 amino acids. Clones were sequenced by immunoSEQ multiplex PCR, and TCRdb holds only the in-frame ones, with some missing. The sample includes 76,000 or so clones, over 85% seen only once; the top ten take around 5.9%. The chain combines TRBV29-1 with TRBJ1-5; weak D call: TRBD1 (5 bases). The clonotype comes from an adult with an advanced solid tumor such as melanoma, head and neck, liver or kidney cancer. This sample comprised CD4+ or CD8+ T cells sorted from blood, obtained in a trial of the OX40 agonist ivuxolimab. Written as DNA, the CDR3 is TGCAGCGTGTGGGACGGAGACAATCAGCCCCAGCATTTT. This translates into CSVWDGDNQPQHF.